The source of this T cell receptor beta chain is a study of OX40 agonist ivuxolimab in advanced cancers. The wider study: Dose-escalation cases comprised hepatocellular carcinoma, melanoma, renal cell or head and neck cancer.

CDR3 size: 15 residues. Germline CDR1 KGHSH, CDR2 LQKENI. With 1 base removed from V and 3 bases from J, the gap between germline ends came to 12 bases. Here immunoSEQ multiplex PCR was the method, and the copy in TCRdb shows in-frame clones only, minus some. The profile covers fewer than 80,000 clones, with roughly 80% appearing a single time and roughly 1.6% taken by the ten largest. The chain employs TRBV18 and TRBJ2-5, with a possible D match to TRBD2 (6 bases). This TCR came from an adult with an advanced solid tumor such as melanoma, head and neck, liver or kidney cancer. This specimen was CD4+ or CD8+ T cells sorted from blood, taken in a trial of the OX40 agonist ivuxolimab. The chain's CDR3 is CASSPRLGEEETQYF. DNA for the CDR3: TGTGCCAGCTCACCACGGCTCGGGGAGGAAGAGACCCAGTACTTC.